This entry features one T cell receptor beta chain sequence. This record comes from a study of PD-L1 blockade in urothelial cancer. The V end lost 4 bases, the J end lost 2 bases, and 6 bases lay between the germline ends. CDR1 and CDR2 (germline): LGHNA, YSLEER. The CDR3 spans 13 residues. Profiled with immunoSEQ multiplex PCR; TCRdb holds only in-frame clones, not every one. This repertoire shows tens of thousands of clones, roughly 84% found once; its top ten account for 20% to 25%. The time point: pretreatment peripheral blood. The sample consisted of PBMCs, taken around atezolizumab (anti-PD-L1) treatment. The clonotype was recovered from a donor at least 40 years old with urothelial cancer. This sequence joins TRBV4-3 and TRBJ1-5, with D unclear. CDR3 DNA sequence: TGCGCCAGCAGCCGAGGTGGCAATCAGCCCCAGCATTTT. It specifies CASSRGGNQPQHF.